The clone carrying this TCR beta chain was recorded only once. No antigen is known for it. These data come from a study of cytomegalovirus exposure and HLA in healthy donors. V dropped 0 bases and J dropped 4; count of bases not matched to a gene: 3. The CDR3 is made up of 17 amino acids. Germline CDR1 SGHNT, CDR2 YYREEE (reference sequence). Study outcomes and limitations: In a later analysis, most CMV-associated TCR beta chains appeared HLA-restricted. Roughly uniform depth of sequencing across donors was assumed in presence/absence analyses. High sensitivity and specificity were reportedly achieved when the classifier diagnosed cytomegalovirus status.

Vbeta (60) and Jbeta (13) primers were used in the PCR. Some clones are missing from TCRdb's copy, which holds only in-frame ones; the method was immunoSEQ multiplex PCR. The sample has some 110,000 clones, over 60% seen once. The clonotype comes from a man aged 18 to 30 in good health and CMV-seronegative. V gene TRBV5-4 combines with J gene TRBJ2-1; 14 positions agree with TRBD2. Sequenced: PBMCs. The CDR3: CASSLDGLAGGYNEQFF. CDR3 nucleotide sequence: TGTGCCAGCAGCTTGGACGGACTAGCGGGAGGATACAATGAGCAGTTCTTC. Together with reference TRBV5-4 and TRBJ2-1, the CDR3 gives the full variable domain: ETGVTQSPTHLIKTRGQQVTLRCSSQSGHNTVSWYQQALGQGPQFIFQYYREEENGRGNFPPRFSGLQFPNYSSELNVNALELDDSALYLCASSLDGLAGGYNEQFFGPGTRLTVL.